This T cell receptor (beta chain) was sequenced during a study of blood T cell repertoires in COVID-19. The CDR3 runs 14 residues. The germline V and J ends were trimmed by 0 bases and 4 bases, with 10 bases remaining between them. Germline lookup yields CDR1 GTSNPN and CDR2 SVGIG (reference sequence). Profiling relied on immunoSEQ multiplex PCR, and the TCRdb table lists in-frame clones only, not all of them. Here the sample spans 150,000 or so clones, under 95% being singletons. This clone was observed once. Sequences were obtained from peripheral blood. The chain uses TRBV30 and TRBJ1-3, with D hard to call. This sequence originates from a man aged 18-30 years with acute or convalescent COVID-19. This CDR3 is CAWSVEGRGNTIYF. The CDR3 region has the DNA TGTGCCTGGAGTGTGGAGGGTAGGGGAAACACCATATATTTT.